The next 20 T cell receptor beta chains were all read from a single sample in a study of vaccination and CD4 T cells after COVID-19. Sequencing of cultured CD4+ T cell DNA used the Oncomine TCR Beta short-read assay. TCRdb independently ran MiXCR on the PCR reads; one entry per CDR3 protein. The sample holds about 4,100 distinct CDR3 sequences, roughly 20% seen once. Treatment: approximately nine-day PBMC culture with coronavirus spike peptide pools or control peptides (ViraFEST assay). Their recognized antigens are unknown. The source material was CD4+ T cells from blood, cultured in vitro. All receptors derive from a human donor who had recovered from COVID-19.

This rearrangement joins TRBV7-9 to TRBJ2-2; D is unresolved. The germline gives CDR1 SEHNR, CDR2 FQNEAQ (reference sequence). With 5 bases removed from V and 5 bases from J, the gap between germline ends came to 9 bases. This CDR3 is 13 amino acids long. As DNA, the CDR3 is TGTGCCAGCAGCCTGCGCGGTACCGGGGAGCTGTTTTTT. Amino acid sequence: CASSLRGTGELFF. The full variable domain, its missing parts supplied by reference TRBV7-9 and TRBJ2-2, is DTGVSQNPRHKITKRGQNVTFRCDPISEHNRLYWYRQTLGQGPEFLTYFQNEAQLEKSRLLSDRFSAERPKGSFSTLEIQRTEQGDSAMYLCASSLRGTGELFFGEGSRLTVL.

The chain links TRBV5-4 to TRBJ1-1; TRBD1 matches at 7 bases. Losses at the gene ends were 3 bases for V and 7 bases for J; bases not matched to a gene: 6. Germline V lookup: CDR1 SGHNT, CDR2 YYREEE (reference sequence). The length of the CDR3 is 13 residues. CDR3: CASSSGQFNEAFF. CDR3 bases: TGTGCCAGCAGCTCGGGACAGTTTAATGAAGCTTTCTTT.

This sequence joins TRBV6-1 and TRBJ1-2; no clear D gene. The germline V gene has CDR1 MNHNS and CDR2 SASEGT. The CDR3 totals 14 residues. V shed 8 bases and J shed 3 bases, with 16 bases lying between them. The CDR3 loop is CASREGRLDYGYTF. CDR3 sequence (DNA): TGTGCCAGCCGAGAGGGCAGGCTAGACTATGGCTACACCTTC.

V is TRBV6-5 and J is TRBJ1-4; D may be TRBD1 (6 bases). Trimming left V 4 bases short and J 1 base short, with 7 bases between. The CDR3 is 14 amino acids. CDR1 and CDR2 from the germline V gene are MNHEY and SVGAGI. Here the CDR3 reads CASSSTGTNEKLFF. CDR3 DNA sequence: TGTGCCAGCAGTTCGACAGGAACTAATGAAAAACTGTTTTTT.

This chain joins TRBV12-5 and TRBJ1-1; D is ambiguous. This CDR3 is built from 12 residues. Per the germline V gene, CDR1 is LGHNT and CDR2 is FRNRAP. V lost 1 base and J 8 bases, leaving 8 bases between the germline ends. Here the CDR3 reads CASGLAGLEAFF. Written as DNA, the CDR3 is TGTGCTAGTGGTTTGGCAGGCCTGGAAGCTTTCTTT.

The chain is built from TRBV20-1 and TRBJ1-1; no clear D gene. The CDR3 length is 12 residues. From germline, CDR1 is DFQATT and CDR2 SNEGSKA (reference sequence). The CDR3 protein is CRPAGPNTEAFF. The CDR3 coding sequence is TGCAGACCCGCCGGCCCGAACACTGAAGCTTTCTTT.

The sample holds a few counts of this clonotype. The chain combines TRBV7-6 with TRBJ2-5; D remains unclear. Germline V gene lookup returns CDR1 SGHVS and CDR2 FNYEAQ. CDR3 length: 13 residues. V was cut by 1 base and J by 4 bases, with 7 bases left in between. The CDR3 bases are TGTGCCAGCAGCTTAGTAGGAATAGAGACCCAGTACTTC. It specifies CASSLVGIETQYF.

J is TRBJ1-1 and V is TRBV3-1, with 7 bases lining up with TRBD1. Germline V lookup: CDR1 LGHDT, CDR2 YNNKEL (reference sequence). V trimming: 10 bases; J trimming: 4 bases; junction bases outside the gene matches: 9. The CDR3 totals 13 residues. CDR3 coding DNA: TGTGCCACCATGACAGGGATAGGCACTGAAGCTTTCTTT. As protein: CATMTGIGTEAFF. The full variable domain, in which reference TRBV3-1 and TRBJ1-1 provide the parts outside the CDR3, is DTAVSQTPKYLVTQMGNDKSIKCEQNLGHDTMYWYKQDSKKFLKIMFSYNNKELIINETVPNRFSPKSPDKAHLNLHINSLELGDSAVYFCATMTGIGTEAFFGQGTRLTVV.

V gene TRBV9 combines with J gene TRBJ2-3, with a weak D call TRBD2 (6 bases). Trimming removed 4 bases from V and 6 bases from J, with 15 bases in between. The germline V gene encodes CDR1 SGDLS and CDR2 YYNGEE. The CDR3 spans 14 residues. The CDR3 is CASSPTSTWDTQYF. DNA for the CDR3: TGTGCCAGCAGCCCCACTAGCACGTGGGATACGCAGTATTTT.

This clonotype was counted between two and nine times. The rearrangement joins TRBV29-1 to TRBJ1-1; possibly TRBD1 for D (6 bases). Germline CDR1 reads SQVTM; CDR2 reads ANQGSEA. The CDR3 is made up of 14 amino acids. The V gene lost 7 bases and the J gene lost 1 base, with 16 bases spanning the gap. The CDR3 sequence: CSASSPGENTEAFF. The CDR3 bases are TGCAGCGCCTCCTCCCCAGGGGAGAACACTGAAGCTTTCTTT.

V gene TRBV12-3 or TRBV12-4 combines with J gene TRBJ1-1; D is undetermined. The CDR3 has 13 residues. The V end lost 2 bases, the J end lost 7 bases, and 11 bases lay between the germline ends. CDR3 residues: CASSLTLGGEAFF. DNA for the CDR3: TGTGCCAGCAGTTTAACTTTAGGCGGTGAAGCTTTCTTT.

The chain combines TRBV6-5 with TRBJ1-6; TRBD1 is a possible D gene (6 bases). Between the trimmed V and J ends, which lost 2 bases and 7 bases, there was a span of 12 bases. The CDR3 is 15 amino acids. In germline, CDR1 is MNHEY, CDR2 SVGAGI. CDR3 DNA: TGTGCCAGCAGTTACAGACAGGCGATCAATTCACCCCTCCACTTT. Its protein product is CASSYRQAINSPLHF.

Relative to its sample, this clonotype is medium-sized (0.01 to 0.1%). V usage is TRBV5-1 and J usage is TRBJ2-5, with 12 bases that match TRBD2. V was clipped by 0 bases and J by 3 bases; unmatched bases: 9. Germline V CDR1 and CDR2: SGHRS, YFSETQ. The CDR3 runs to 18 residues. CDR3: CASSLVPLSSGGEETQYF. Written as DNA, the CDR3 is TGCGCCAGCAGCTTGGTCCCGCTGTCTAGCGGGGGGGAAGAGACCCAGTACTTC.

The chain carries TRBV20-1 and TRBJ2-1; TRBD2 matches 16 bases. Germline assignment: CDR1 DFQATT and CDR2 SNEGSKA (reference sequence). The CDR3 is 16 amino acids. Unmatched junction bases numbered 8, after V lost 8 bases and J lost 4 bases. In DNA form, the CDR3 reads TGCAGTTTTCCTCCGGGACTAGCGGGGGGGTACAATGAGCAGTTCTTC. Translated, it gives CSFPPGLAGGYNEQFF.

The J gene is TRBJ2-7, the V gene TRBV20-1; no firm D call. V lost 5 bases to trimming and J lost 3 bases, with 17 bases between them. CDR3 size: 14 residues. Germline values: CDR1 DFQATT, CDR2 SNEGSKA (reference sequence). CDR3 residues: CSALGSKVGYEQYF. CDR3 DNA: TGCAGTGCTCTCGGGTCAAAGGTGGGCTACGAGCAGTACTTC.

The V gene is TRBV1, the J gene TRBJ2-3; the D segment call TRBD1 is taken from the table without a DNA check. TRBV1 is an annotated pseudogene. This CDR3 is built from 18 residues. The CDR3 sequence: CTSSPPWGGGDRTDTQYF. The CDR3 coding sequence is TGCACCAGCAGCCCACCGTGGGGCGGGGGGGATCGCACAGATACGCAGTATTTT.

Judged by abundance, this clonotype is medium-sized. The CDR3 DNA follows: TGCAGCGTTCGAGACGCCCTTCGGAATGAGCAGTTCTTC. Amino acids: CSVRDALRNEQFF. The V and J genes are TRBV29-1 and TRBJ2-1; no clear D. CDR1 is SQVTM and CDR2 is ANQGSEA in the germline V gene. With 5 bases removed from V and 7 bases from J, the gap between germline ends came to 15 bases. This CDR3 has 13 residues.

This clonotype was found a few times. The V call is TRBV5-4, the J call TRBJ2-5; D call uncertain. CDR3 length: 14 residues. The V and J ends lost 1 base and 2 bases respectively, with 9 bases between them. Germline V lookup: CDR1 SGHNT, CDR2 YYREEE (reference sequence). DNA of the CDR3: TGTGCCAGCAGCTTGTGGCTAGAACAAGAGACCCAGTACTTC. It is translated as CASSLWLEQETQYF. The complete variable domain, with remaining parts taken from reference TRBV5-4 and TRBJ2-5, reads ETGVTQSPTHLIKTRGQQVTLRCSSQSGHNTVSWYQQALGQGPQFIFQYYREEENGRGNFPPRFSGLQFPNYSSELNVNALELDDSALYLCASSLWLEQETQYFGPGTRLLVL.

V is TRBV5-5 and J is TRBJ1-1, with a tentative D call TRBD1 (5 bases). Trimming took 3 bases from V and 6 from J, leaving 15 bases between them. The germline CDR1 and CDR2 sequences are SGHKS and YYEKEE (reference sequence). This CDR3 spans 14 amino acids. DNA of the CDR3: TGTGCCAGCAGCTCCCGAGGGGACTCAGCTGAAGCTTTCTTT. It codes for CASSSRGDSAEAFF.

This clonotype was picked up a small number of times. V and J are TRBV5-4 and TRBJ1-2, with D tentatively TRBD1 (5 bases). Trimming removed 0 bases at V and 2 bases at J, with 11 bases between. CDR1 and CDR2 from the germline V gene are SGHNT and YYREEE (reference sequence). The CDR3 is 15 amino acids. CDR3 region: CASSLAYQGNYGYTF. The CDR3 DNA follows: TGTGCCAGCAGCTTGGCTTACCAGGGCAACTATGGCTACACCTTC.